The 5 T cell receptor beta chains below all came from one sample that was sequenced in a study of vaccination effects on CD4 cells after COVID-19. Profiled with immunoSEQ multiplex PCR; TCRdb holds only in-frame clones, not every one. The table records around 46,000 clones, 55% to 85% of them present only once. These receptors are not linked to any known antigen. The culture ran for approximately 10 days before CD4+ T cells were isolated. The participants, recipients of two vaccine doses, got either BNT162b2 or mRNA-1273. The sample consisted of CD4+ T cells from PBMCs cultured without peptide, taken after COVID-19 vaccination. All receptors derive from a human donor who received a COVID-19 vaccine.

The chain is built from TRBV2 and TRBJ1-1; D not certain. Trimming cost V 3 bases and J 3 bases, with 8 bases left between them. The CDR3 consists of 13 residues. From germline, CDR1 is SNHLY and CDR2 FYNNEI. CDR3 nucleotide sequence: TGTGCCAGCAGTGACGAGAAGGACACTGAAGCTTTCTTT. Residues: CASSDEKDTEAFF.

The rearrangement links TRBV7-8 to TRBJ2-1; 7 positions agree with TRBD1. Germline V gives CDR1 SGHVS, CDR2 FQNEAQ. Trimming at V came to 2 bases and at J to 0 bases, leaving 4 bases not matched to a gene. The CDR3 totals 16 residues. The CDR3 sequence is CASSLRDRASYNEQFF. The CDR3 coding sequence is TGTGCCAGCAGCTTACGTGACAGGGCCTCCTACAATGAGCAGTTCTTC. The full variable domain, completed using reference TRBV7-8 and TRBJ2-1, is GAGVSQSPRYKVAKRGQDVALRCDPISGHVSLFWYQQALGQGPEFLTYFQNEAQLDKSGLPSDRFFAERPEGSVSTLKIQRTQQEDSAVYLCASSLRDRASYNEQFFGPGTRLTVL.

CDR3 sequence: CASSATSGGAGTGELFF. The CDR3 bases are TGTGCCAGCAGCGCGACTAGCGGGGGGGCGGGCACCGGGGAGCTGTTTTTT. The chain has TRBV2 and TRBJ2-2; 14 bases align to TRBD2. Germline CDR1 SNHLY, CDR2 FYNNEI. The CDR3 extends over 17 amino acids. V shed 6 bases and J 4 bases; nucleotides not matched to a gene: 7.

The chain employs TRBV7-9 and TRBJ1-4; D gene uncertain. Germline CDR1 is SEHNR and CDR2 is FQNEAQ (reference sequence). This CDR3 is 15 amino acids long. V was pared by 5 bases and J by 5 bases, with 15 bases between. In DNA form, the CDR3 reads TGTGCCAGCAGCGATAACAGAGACCTGAATGAAAAACTGTTTTTT. Translating it yields CASSDNRDLNEKLFF.

The V and J genes are TRBV29-1 and TRBJ2-7, with D tentatively TRBD1 or TRBD2 (5 bases each). The CDR3 consists of 12 residues. V shed 7 bases and J shed 2 bases, with 12 bases lying between them. CDR1 SQVTM and CDR2 ANQGSEA come from the germline V gene. The CDR3 here is CSGRGPTYEQYF. CDR3 in DNA: TGCAGCGGACGGGGCCCAACCTACGAGCAGTACTTC.